This record covers a single T cell receptor beta chain. Its antigen is as yet unknown. In the PCR, 60 Vbeta and 13 Jbeta primers were used. The table came from immunoSEQ multiplex PCR; TCRdb's copy has only in-frame clones and leaves some out. The sample lists some 150,000 clones, 70% seen once, with 1.5% to 2% in the top ten. CDR1 is LNHDA, CDR2 SQIVND, per germline (reference sequence). The CDR3 length is 17 residues. The V segment lost 5 bases and the J segment 1 base; nucleotides outside the gene matches: 12. The sample comes from a study of cytomegalovirus exposure and HLA in healthy donors. Notes on the study in general: Other equally common chains were less clonally expanded than HLA-associated TCR beta chains, a later analysis showed. It was 164 TCR beta chains that were listed as cytomegalovirus-associated.

Sequencing was carried out using PBMCs. The chain uses TRBV19 and TRBJ1-2, with TRBD1 matching over 8 bases. This sequence originates from a woman between 25 and 40 years old in good health and CMV-seronegative. The CDR3 bases are TGTGCCAGTAGTCCTCACTATGGACAGGGAGGTAACTATGGCTACACCTTC. It specifies CASSPHYGQGGNYGYTF.